A single sample gave rise to the 5 T cell receptor beta chains below, sequenced in a study of Graves' ophthalmopathy and Graves' hyperthyroidism. The study amplified TCR beta CDR3 regions using RNA transcripts. The workflow started with a first-round RT-PCR run with HTBI primers and then moved on to a second-round multiplex PCR. Using its own MiXCR run on the multiplex PCR reads, TCRdb lists one record per CDR3 protein. The sample has over 500,000 distinct CDR3 sequences, about 20% seen once. Sequencing input: peripheral blood. The receptors were gathered from a woman aged 18-30 years with stable Graves' hyperthyroidism. Some clones in this sample may be carry-over from other donors' samples.

This rearrangement joins TRBV7-6 to TRBJ1-1; D not certain. The germline CDR1 and CDR2 sequences are SGHVS and FNYEAQ. Trimming pared 7 bases from V and 1 base from J, leaving 10 bases between. The CDR3 loop spans 13 amino acids. The CDR3 DNA follows: TGTGCCAGCAAAGGAGAGGGGAACACTGAAGCTTTCTTT. This gives the protein CASKGEGNTEAFF.

This clonotype was seen at least ten times. The DNA for the CDR3 is TGCAGTGCTAGGGACAGCGGGGGGTCGAACACGCAGGAGACCCAGTACTTC. This translates into CSARDSGGSNTQETQYF. The rearrangement links TRBV20-1 to TRBJ2-5, with 9 bases aligning to TRBD2. This CDR3 region has 17 residues. Looked up from germline, CDR1 is DFQATT and CDR2 is SNEGSKA (reference sequence). Germline trimming cut 3 bases from V and 5 bases from J; bases unmatched to any gene: 16.

In this sample, this clonotype turned up a few times. The chain carries TRBV3-1 and TRBJ1-6; no firm D call. CDR1 is LGHDT and CDR2 is YNNKEL in the germline V gene (reference sequence). The CDR3 consists of 15 residues. V lost 1 base and J lost 9, with 13 bases in between. The CDR3 DNA is TGTGCCAGCAGCCAAGGGCTTGCGCGAGGTTCACCCCTCCACTTT. Translation gives CASSQGLARGSPLHF.

The gene calls are TRBV5-6 and TRBJ1-1; D possibly corresponds to TRBD1 (5 bases). This CDR3 contains 12 residues. Looked up from germline, CDR1 is SGHDT and CDR2 is YYEEEE. Trimming shortened V by 7 bases and J by 5 bases, and 12 bases separated the two germline ends. The CDR3, as DNA: TGTGCCAGCCGTGGGGGTCGGACTGAAGCTTTCTTT. Its translation: CASRGGRTEAFF.

The sample holds many counts of this clonotype. The chain has TRBV28 and TRBJ2-7, with 7 bases fitting TRBD2. The junction had 10 bases not matched to a gene; V was cut back by 4 bases and J by 4 bases. Germline V gene sequence: CDR1 MDHEN, CDR2 SYDVKM. The CDR3 has 15 residues. CDR3 nucleotide sequence: TGTGCCAGCAGTTCGTCGCCTAGCGGAGGTTACGAGCAGTACTTC. Residues: CASSSSPSGGYEQYF.